This T cell receptor beta chain is from a study of T cells in Graves' hyperthyroidism and ophthalmopathy. In the study overall: The authors collected peripheral blood at initial diagnosis, before any treatment. Study outcomes and limitations: Most clonotypes that expanded in the thyroid above 0.001 also showed up in blood.

It was RNA transcripts that yielded the amplified TCR beta CDR3 regions. A first-round RT-PCR of the TCR CDR3 used the HTBI primer set. TCRdb re-analysed the multiplex PCR reads in MiXCR, keeping a single row per CDR3 protein. Of 350,000 to 450,000 distinct CDR3 sequences in the sample, over 13% were seen once. Diagnoses used clinical symptoms, serum thyroxine and TRAb, thyroid ultrasound and orbital computed tomography. The PBMCs studied were ones that came from 10 ml fresh peripheral blood. V was cut by 1 base and J by 0 bases, with 16 bases left in between. Germline loops: CDR1 MDHEN, CDR2 SYDVKM. The CDR3 is 18 residues long. Turning to this clonotype: Its cognate antigen is unknown. This may arise from a read error, as a much more abundant clone is one base away.

The receptor was derived from a man over 45 with Graves' ophthalmopathy. The V call is TRBV28, the J call TRBJ2-1; perhaps TRBD2 as D (5 bases). Material for sequencing was blood. CDR3 in amino acids: CASSLLRPADHSYNEQFF. CDR3 in DNA: TGTGCCAGCAGTTTATTACGCCCAGCGGACCACTCCTACAATGAGCAGTTCTTC.